The 7 T cell receptor beta chains below all came from one sample that was sequenced in a study of cytomegalovirus exposure and HLA in healthy donors. The primer mix had 60 Vbeta and 13 Jbeta primers. Here immunoSEQ multiplex PCR was the method, and the copy in TCRdb shows in-frame clones only, minus some. This repertoire shows more than 150,000 clones, more than 85% found once; its top ten account for 0.2% to 0.3%. The sample comprised PBMCs. The receptors shown here come from a girl under three years old in good health and CMV-seronegative.

The chain employs TRBV10-3 and TRBJ1-3; D gene unclear. The CDR3 extends over 13 amino acids. Germline V gene sequence: CDR1 ENHRY, CDR2 SYGVKD. With 11 bases removed from V and 4 bases from J, the gap between germline ends came to 15 bases. CDR3 sequence: CAPGGYAGNTIYF. CDR3 nucleotide sequence: TGTGCCCCCGGAGGTTATGCAGGAAACACCATATATTTT.

The J gene is TRBJ2-3, the V gene TRBV11-2; 11 positions match TRBD1. The CDR3 extends over 16 amino acids. Germline values: CDR1 SGHAT, CDR2 FQNNGV. V lost 4 bases, J lost 4 bases, and 7 bases stayed unmatched. CDR3 sequence: CASSSSDRGLADTQYF. The CDR3, as DNA: TGTGCCAGCAGCTCATCGGACAGGGGGCTCGCAGATACGCAGTATTTT.

The chain couples TRBV6-1 to TRBJ1-1; D is undetermined. There are 14 residues in the CDR3. The V gene's germline CDR1 is MNHNS and CDR2 SASEGT. Trimming pared 6 bases from V and 5 bases from J, leaving 16 bases between. CDR3 nucleotide sequence: TGTGCCAGCAGCCCCGGCGCAGGTAGGACTGAAGCTTTCTTT. Its protein product is CASSPGAGRTEAFF.

The J gene is TRBJ1-3, the V gene TRBV10-3; D is perhaps TRBD1 (6 bases). Germline V gene data show CDR1 as ENHRY and CDR2 as SYGVKD. V lost 6 bases to trimming and J lost 0 bases, with 18 bases between them. CDR3 length equals 17 residues. CDR3 bases: TGTGCCATCAGGGATGGGACAAGGAGTAGCTCTGGAAACACCATATATTTT. This gives the protein CAIRDGTRSSSGNTIYF.

This clone was counted once. The J gene is TRBJ1-1, the V gene TRBV15, with 7 bases fitting TRBD1. This CDR3 comprises 13 residues. V lost 3 bases to trimming and J lost 10 bases; unmatched junction nucleotides: 8. Per the germline V gene, CDR1 is LNHNV and CDR2 is YYDKDF (reference sequence). CDR3 sequence (DNA): TGTGCCACCAGCAGGCTCAAACAGGGGCGAGCTTTCTTT. It encodes CATSRLKQGRAFF. The complete variable domain, with remaining parts taken from reference TRBV15 and TRBJ1-1, reads DAMVIQNPRYQVTQFGKPVTLSCSQTLNHNVMYWYQQKSSQAPKLLFHYYDKDFNNEADTPDNFQSRRPNTSFCFLDIRSPGLGDTAMYLCATSRLKQGRAFFGQGTRLTVV.

The J gene is TRBJ2-7, the V gene TRBV5-5; TRBD1 might be the D (6 bases). The germline V gene has CDR1 SGHKS and CDR2 YYEKEE (reference sequence). V dropped 1 base and J dropped 5 bases, with 7 bases sitting between them. The CDR3 totals 12 residues. The CDR3 DNA sequence: TGTGCCAGCAGCTTGTACAGGGACGAGCAGTACTTC. It translates to CASSLYRDEQYF.

Only one count was recorded for this clone. V usage is TRBV6-5 and J usage is TRBJ1-5; 9 nucleotides agree with TRBD1. Germline loops: CDR1 MNHEY, CDR2 SVGAGI. The CDR3 is 15 amino acids. V lost 5 bases and J lost 4; bases outside the gene matches: 6. The chain's CDR3 is CASSPGTGNNQPQHF. The CDR3 coding sequence is TGTGCCAGCAGTCCCGGGACAGGGAATAATCAGCCCCAGCATTTT.